This T cell receptor (beta chain) was captured in a study of blood T cell repertoires in COVID-19 (TCRdb year 2020). Regarding the study in general: Collaborator samples came from the United States, Italy and Spain and covered acute and convalescent phases of COVID-19. Where available, HLA class I and class II types were obtained from metadata supplied by the sample provider rather than from assay-based typing. The samples were drawn from the first 160 participants of the ongoing ImmuneRACE study and from over 950 subjects provided by 6 global collaborators. The material from the prospective study consisted of cDNA or gDNA derived from T cells, B-cell-depleted T cells, or PBMCs. Subjects who had been exposed to COVID-19, were actively infected with it, or had recovered from it provided the deeply sampled blood TCRbeta repertoires that made up the dataset. The repertoires were made available in a free public database intended to serve as a resource for research on the immune response to SARS-CoV-2. Sample metadata almost always included a de-identified subject ID, COVID-19 status, age in years and sex. Beyond this particular receptor, the publication reports: The quantity of clinical and demographic metadata differed by source and by participant and was supplied without curation.

The collaborating institutions used their own protocols to collect whole blood in K2EDTA tubes. For TCRbeta analysis, collaborators shipped samples as frozen whole blood, isolated PBMCs, or DNA extracted from either of those sample types. With respect to this clone: The antigen it binds to is not known. No quality values exist for individual bases; no much larger clone is one base distant.

TCRbeta CDR3 regions were amplified from genomic DNA using the immunoSEQ Assay, a bias-controlled multiplex PCR. The authors' pipeline ran thus. Within the assay, amplification of reference gene primers was used to estimate how many nucleated cells each sample contained. To quantify the absolute abundance of each unique TCRbeta CDR3 rearrangement, sequence reads were collapsed and filtered. For each sample, productive Simpson clonality was calculated by taking the square root of Simpson's diversity index across productive rearrangements. TCRdb retrieved this table from immuneACCESS and kept in-frame rearrangements only. Not all clones are present; in checked studies, unresolved V genes account for under half, and no reason is known for the remainder. V, J and clone size derive from that table, while D and trimming were established from the DNA sequence. The sample includes approximately 210,000 clones, with roughly 85% observed a single time. The ten largest clones capture under 3% of the sample.

Trimming takes 2 bases from V and 5 bases from J, and the germline ends sit 18 bases apart. The CDR3 has 16 amino acids, counting the end cysteine and phenylalanine. The only DNA kept is the CDR3, 48 bases in frame from the first base. The germline V gene sets CDR1 to MGHRA and CDR2 to YSYEKL. The sample was peripheral blood. This clonotype was obtained from a woman in her forties with active or convalescent COVID-19. The sequence is built from TRBV4-1 and TRBJ2-5, and perhaps TRBD1 as D gene, on 5 matching bases. The bases read TGCGCCAGCAGCCAACAGGGAATTGGGCGTGGGGAGACCCAGTACTTC. This gives the protein CASSQQGIGRGETQYF.